This T cell receptor beta chain was retrieved from a study of T cells in localized non-small cell lung cancer. Study-level points and caveats: Heterogeneity within the tumor remains possible, as just one region underwent sequencing.

The method was immunoSEQ multiplex PCR; TCRdb's version includes in-frame clones alone and lacks a portion of them. The repertoire holds roughly 29,000 clones, with approximately 84% as singletons. For this clone: Its antigen is not known. Mismatch with germline at one junction end may stem from a read error.

The length of the CDR3 is 13 residues. Germline values: CDR1 SGHTA, CDR2 FQGNSA. The rearrangement uses TRBV7-2 and TRBJ2-3; D may be TRBD1 (5 bases). The sequencing here drew on peripheral blood mononuclear cells, taken before any cancer treatment. The TCR comes from a man between 40 and 69 years old with stage III lung adenocarcinoma. The CDR3 DNA is TGTGCCAGCAGCTTAGGGGTAGGGGCCCCGAGCCTGTTT. Translated, it gives CASSLGVGAPSLF. Based on the CDR3 plus reference TRBV7-2 and TRBJ2-3, the full variable domain is GAGVSQSPSNKVTEKGKDVELRCDPISGHTALYWYRQSLGQGLEFLIYFQGNSAPDKSGLPSDRFSAERTGGSVSTLTIQRTQQEDSAVYLCASSLGVGAPSLFGPGTRLTVL.